This TCR beta chain appears in the sequencing data of a study of shared clonotypes between healthy human individuals. Overall study results and limits: Unshared clonotypes carried lower generation probabilities than those common to all four donors.

Both subsets, CD45RA+ naive and CD45RA-negative memory, were split from the CD4+ cells. The CDR3 spans 11 residues. V was clipped by 5 bases and J by 5 bases, with 6 bases between them. Per germline, CDR1 MDHEN and CDR2 SYDVKM. In regard to this clone: The antigen is unknown.

Here immunoSEQ multiplex PCR was the method, and the copy in TCRdb shows in-frame clones only, minus some. The sample shows under 650,000 clones, 96% of them seen only once. The chain employs TRBV28 and TRBJ1-2; D may be TRBD1 (6 bases). This sequence was found in a woman aged 30 to 39 in good health. The source material was naive CD4+ T cells sorted from blood. Subset described: CD45RA+ positively selected. In nucleotides, the CDR3 is TGTGCCAGCAGTGGACAGTATGGCTACACCTTC. Its protein is CASSGQYGYTF.